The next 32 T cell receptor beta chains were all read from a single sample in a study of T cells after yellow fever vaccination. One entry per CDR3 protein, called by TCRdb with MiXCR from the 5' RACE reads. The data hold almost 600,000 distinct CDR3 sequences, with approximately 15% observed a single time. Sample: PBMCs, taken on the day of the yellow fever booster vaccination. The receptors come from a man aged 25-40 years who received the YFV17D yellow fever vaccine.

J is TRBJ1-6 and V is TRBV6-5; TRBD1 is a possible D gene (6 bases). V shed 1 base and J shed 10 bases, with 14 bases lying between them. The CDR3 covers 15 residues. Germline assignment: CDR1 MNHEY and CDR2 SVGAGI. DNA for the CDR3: TGTGCCAGCAGTTACTTGGTACAGGGAGGGTCACCCCTCCACTTT. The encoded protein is CASSYLVQGGSPLHF.

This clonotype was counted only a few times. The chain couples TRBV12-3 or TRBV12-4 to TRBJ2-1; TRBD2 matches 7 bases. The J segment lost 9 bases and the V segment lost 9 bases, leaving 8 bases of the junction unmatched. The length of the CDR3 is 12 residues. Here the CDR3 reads CASRGLGLEQFF. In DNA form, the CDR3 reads TGTGCCAGTCGTGGACTAGGACTTGAGCAGTTCTTC.

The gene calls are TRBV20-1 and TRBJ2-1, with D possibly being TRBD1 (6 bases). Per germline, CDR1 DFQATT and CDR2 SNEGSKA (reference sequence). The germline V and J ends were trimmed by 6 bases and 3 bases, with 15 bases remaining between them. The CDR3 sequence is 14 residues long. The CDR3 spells CSANNDRIYNEQFF. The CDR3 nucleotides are TGCAGTGCCAACAACGACAGGATCTACAATGAGCAGTTCTTC.

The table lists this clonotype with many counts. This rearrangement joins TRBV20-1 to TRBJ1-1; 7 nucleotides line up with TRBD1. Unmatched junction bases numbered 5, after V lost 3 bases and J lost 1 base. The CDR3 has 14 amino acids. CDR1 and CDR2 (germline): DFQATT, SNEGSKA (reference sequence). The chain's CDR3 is CSARDDRENTEAFF. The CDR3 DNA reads TGCAGTGCTAGGGATGACAGGGAGAACACTGAAGCTTTCTTT.

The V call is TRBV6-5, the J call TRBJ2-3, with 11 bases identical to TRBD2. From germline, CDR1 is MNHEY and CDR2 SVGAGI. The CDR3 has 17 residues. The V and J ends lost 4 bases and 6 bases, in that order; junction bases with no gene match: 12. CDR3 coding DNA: TGTGCCAGCAGTTCTCACCAACTAGCGGGAGTAGATGATACGCAGTATTTT. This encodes CASSSHQLAGVDDTQYF.

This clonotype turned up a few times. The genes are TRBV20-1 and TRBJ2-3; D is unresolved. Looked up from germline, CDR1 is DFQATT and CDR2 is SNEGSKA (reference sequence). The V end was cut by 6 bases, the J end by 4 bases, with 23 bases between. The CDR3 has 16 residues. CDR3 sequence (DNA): TGCAGTGCGAATCCGCCCCGGGCCCCCGGCCCAGATACGCAGTATTTT. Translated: CSANPPRAPGPDTQYF.

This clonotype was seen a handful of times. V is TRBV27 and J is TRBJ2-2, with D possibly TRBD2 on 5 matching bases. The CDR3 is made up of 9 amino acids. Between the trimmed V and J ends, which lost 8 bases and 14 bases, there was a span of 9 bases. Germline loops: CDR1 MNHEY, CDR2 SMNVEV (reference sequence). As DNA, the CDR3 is TGTGCCAGCGCGGAGGAACTGTTTTTT. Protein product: CASAEELFF.

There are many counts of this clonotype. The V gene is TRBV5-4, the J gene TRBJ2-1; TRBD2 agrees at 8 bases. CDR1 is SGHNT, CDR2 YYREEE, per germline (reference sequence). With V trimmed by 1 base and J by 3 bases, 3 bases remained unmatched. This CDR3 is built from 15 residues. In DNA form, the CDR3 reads TGTGCCAGCAGCTTGCGACTAGCGAGCTACAATGAGCAGTTCTTC. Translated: CASSLRLASYNEQFF.

The CDR3 DNA reads TGCAGCGTAAAAACAGGGGGCGAAGCTTTCTTT. Translating gives CSVKTGGEAFF. This chain uses TRBV29-1 with TRBJ1-1, with TRBD1 identical over 9 bases. The CDR3 consists of 11 residues. Germline V gene lookup returns CDR1 SQVTM and CDR2 ANQGSEA. With 6 bases clipped from V and 8 bases from J, the junction kept 4 bases outside the gene matches.

This chain's CDR3 is CASSEEGFNTQYF. CDR3 DNA sequence: TGTGCCAGCAGTGAAGAGGGTTTCAATACGCAGTATTTT. The chain carries TRBV2 and TRBJ2-3; no reliable D call. Trimming cost V 1 base and J 7 bases, with 9 bases left between them. Germline CDR1 is SNHLY and CDR2 is FYNNEI. The CDR3 totals 13 residues.

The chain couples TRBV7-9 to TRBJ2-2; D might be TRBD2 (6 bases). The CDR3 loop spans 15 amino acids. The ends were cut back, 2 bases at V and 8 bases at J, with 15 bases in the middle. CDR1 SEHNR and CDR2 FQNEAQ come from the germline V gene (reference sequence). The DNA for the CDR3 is TGTGCCAGCAGCTTATTCGGGGGAACCAAAGGGGAGCTGTTTTTT. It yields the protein CASSLFGGTKGELFF.

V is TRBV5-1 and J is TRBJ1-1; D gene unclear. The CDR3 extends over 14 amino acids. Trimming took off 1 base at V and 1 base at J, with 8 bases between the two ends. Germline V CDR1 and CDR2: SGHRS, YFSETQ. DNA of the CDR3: TGCGCCAGCAGCTTGAATTGGAAGAACACTGAAGCTTTCTTT. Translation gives CASSLNWKNTEAFF.

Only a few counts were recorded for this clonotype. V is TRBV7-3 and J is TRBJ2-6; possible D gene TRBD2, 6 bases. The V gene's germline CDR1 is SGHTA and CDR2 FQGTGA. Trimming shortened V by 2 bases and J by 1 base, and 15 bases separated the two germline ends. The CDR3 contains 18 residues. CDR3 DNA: TGTGCCAGCAGCTTATACGGGGGATTTCTATCTGGGGCCAACGTCCTGACTTTC. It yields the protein CASSLYGGFLSGANVLTF.

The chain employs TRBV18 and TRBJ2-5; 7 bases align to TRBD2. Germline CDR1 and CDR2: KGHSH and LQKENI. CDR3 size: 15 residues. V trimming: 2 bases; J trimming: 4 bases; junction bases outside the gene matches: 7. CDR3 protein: CASSPMALAVETQYF. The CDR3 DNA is TGTGCCAGCTCACCAATGGCGCTAGCGGTAGAGACCCAGTACTTC.

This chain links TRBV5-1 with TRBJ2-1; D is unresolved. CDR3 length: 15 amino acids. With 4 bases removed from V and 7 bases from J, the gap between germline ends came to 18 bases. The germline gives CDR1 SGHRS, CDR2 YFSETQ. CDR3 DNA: TGCGCCAGCAGCGTTAGGGTATTTGGAGCAAATGAGCAGTTCTTC. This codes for CASSVRVFGANEQFF. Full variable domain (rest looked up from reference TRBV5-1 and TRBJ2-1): KAGVTQTPRYLIKTRGQQVTLSCSPISGHRSVSWYQQTPGQGLQFLFEYFSETQRNKGNFPGRFSGRQFSNSRSEMNVSTLELGDSALYLCASSVRVFGANEQFFGPGTRLTVL.

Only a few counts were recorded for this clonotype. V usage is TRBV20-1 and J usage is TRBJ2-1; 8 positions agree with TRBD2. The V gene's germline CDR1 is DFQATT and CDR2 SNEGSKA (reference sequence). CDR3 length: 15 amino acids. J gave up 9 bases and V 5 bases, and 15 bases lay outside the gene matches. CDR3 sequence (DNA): TGCAGTGCTGACCGTAGCGGGATGTCGACAGGTGAGCAGTTCTTC. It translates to CSADRSGMSTGEQFF.

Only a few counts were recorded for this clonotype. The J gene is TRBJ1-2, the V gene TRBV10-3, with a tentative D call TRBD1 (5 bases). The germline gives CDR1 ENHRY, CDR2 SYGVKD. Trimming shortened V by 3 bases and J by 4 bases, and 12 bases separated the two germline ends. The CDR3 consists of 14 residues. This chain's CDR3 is CAISEEPRGYGYTF. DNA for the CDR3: TGTGCCATCAGTGAAGAGCCGAGGGGCTATGGCTACACCTTC.

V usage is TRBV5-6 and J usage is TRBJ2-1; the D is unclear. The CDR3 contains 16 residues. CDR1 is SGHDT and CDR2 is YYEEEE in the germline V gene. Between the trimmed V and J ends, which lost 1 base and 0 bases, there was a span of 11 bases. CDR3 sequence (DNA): TGTGCCAGCAGCTTGTTGAATGCGATCTCCTACAATGAGCAGTTCTTC. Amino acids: CASSLLNAISYNEQFF. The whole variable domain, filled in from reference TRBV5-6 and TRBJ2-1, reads DAGVTQSPTHLIKTRGQQVTLRCSPKSGHDTVSWYQQALGQGPQFIFQYYEEEERQRGNFPDRFSGHQFPNYSSELNVNALLLGDSALYLCASSLLNAISYNEQFFGPGTRLTVL.

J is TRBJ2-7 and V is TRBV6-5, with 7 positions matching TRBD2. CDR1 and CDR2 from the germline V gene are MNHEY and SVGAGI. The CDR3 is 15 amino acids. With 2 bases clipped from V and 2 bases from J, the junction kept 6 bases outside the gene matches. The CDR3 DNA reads TGTGCCAGCAGTTACGGGACTACGCCAACCTACGAGCAGTACTTC. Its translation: CASSYGTTPTYEQYF.

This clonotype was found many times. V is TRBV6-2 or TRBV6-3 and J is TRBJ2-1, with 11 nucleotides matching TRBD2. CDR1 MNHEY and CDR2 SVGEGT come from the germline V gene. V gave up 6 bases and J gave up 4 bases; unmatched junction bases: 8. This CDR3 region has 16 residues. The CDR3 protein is CASRTSGSYGYNEQFF. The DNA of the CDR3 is TGTGCCAGCAGAACTAGCGGGAGTTACGGGTACAATGAGCAGTTCTTC.

CDR3 amino acids: CASSLSGNGGDEQFF. The CDR3 nucleotides are TGTGCCAGCTCACTTAGCGGGAATGGCGGAGATGAGCAGTTCTTC. J is TRBJ2-1 and V is TRBV18; TRBD2 matches at 8 bases. Looked up from germline, CDR1 is KGHSH and CDR2 is LQKENI. With V trimmed by 4 bases and J by 8 bases, 10 bases remained unmatched. This CDR3 has 15 residues.

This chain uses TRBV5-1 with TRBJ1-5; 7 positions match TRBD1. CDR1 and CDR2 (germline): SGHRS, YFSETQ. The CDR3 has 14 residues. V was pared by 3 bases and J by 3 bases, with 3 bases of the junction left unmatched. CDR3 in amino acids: CASSYGQDNQPQHF. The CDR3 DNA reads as TGCGCCAGCAGCTACGGACAGGACAATCAGCCCCAGCATTTT.

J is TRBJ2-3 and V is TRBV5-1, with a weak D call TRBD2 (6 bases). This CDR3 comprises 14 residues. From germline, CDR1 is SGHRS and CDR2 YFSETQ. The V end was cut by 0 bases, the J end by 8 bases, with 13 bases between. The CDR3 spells CASSLEELGGTQYF. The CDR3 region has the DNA TGCGCCAGCAGCTTGGAGGAACTCGGGGGTACGCAGTATTTT.

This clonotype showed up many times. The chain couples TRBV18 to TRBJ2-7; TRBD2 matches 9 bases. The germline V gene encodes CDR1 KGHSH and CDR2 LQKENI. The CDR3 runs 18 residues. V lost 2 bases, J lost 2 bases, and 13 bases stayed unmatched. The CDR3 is CASSPSLLSAGGPYEQYF. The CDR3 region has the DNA TGTGCCAGCTCACCATCCCTCCTTTCGGCGGGAGGGCCCTACGAGCAGTACTTC. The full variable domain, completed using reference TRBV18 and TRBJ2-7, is NAGVMQNPRHLVRRRGQEARLRCSPMKGHSHVYWYRQLPEEGLKFMVYLQKENIIDESGMPKERFSAEFPKEGPSILRIQQVVRGDSAAYFCASSPSLLSAGGPYEQYFGPGTRLTVT.

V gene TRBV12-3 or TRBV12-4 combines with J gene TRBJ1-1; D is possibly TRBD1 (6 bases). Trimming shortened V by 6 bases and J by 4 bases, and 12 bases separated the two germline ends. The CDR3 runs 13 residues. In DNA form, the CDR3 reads TGTGCCAGCAGCCTCACAGGGACCACTGAAGCTTTCTTT. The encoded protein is CASSLTGTTEAFF.

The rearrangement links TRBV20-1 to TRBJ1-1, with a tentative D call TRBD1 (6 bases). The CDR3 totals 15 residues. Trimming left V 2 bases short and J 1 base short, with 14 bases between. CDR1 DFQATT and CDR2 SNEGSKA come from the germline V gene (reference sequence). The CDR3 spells CSARLTGQPNTEAFF. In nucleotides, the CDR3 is TGCAGTGCTAGACTGACCGGACAGCCGAACACTGAAGCTTTCTTT.

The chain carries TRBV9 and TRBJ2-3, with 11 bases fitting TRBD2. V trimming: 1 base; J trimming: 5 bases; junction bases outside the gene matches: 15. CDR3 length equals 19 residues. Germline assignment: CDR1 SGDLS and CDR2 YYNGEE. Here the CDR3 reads CASSVWPPVAGGPRDTQYF. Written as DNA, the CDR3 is TGTGCCAGCAGCGTATGGCCTCCGGTAGCGGGAGGGCCGAGAGATACGCAGTATTTT.

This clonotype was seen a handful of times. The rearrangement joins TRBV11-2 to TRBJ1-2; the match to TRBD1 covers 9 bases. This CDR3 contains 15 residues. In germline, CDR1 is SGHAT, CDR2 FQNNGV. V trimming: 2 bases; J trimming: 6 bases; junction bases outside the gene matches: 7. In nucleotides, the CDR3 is TGTGCCAGCAGCTTATCGAACAGGGGGCTAGATGGCTACACCTTC. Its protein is CASSLSNRGLDGYTF.

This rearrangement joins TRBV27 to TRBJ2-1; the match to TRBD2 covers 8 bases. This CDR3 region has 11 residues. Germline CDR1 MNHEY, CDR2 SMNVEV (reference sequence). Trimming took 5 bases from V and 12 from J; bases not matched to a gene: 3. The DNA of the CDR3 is TGTGCCAGCAGTAGTCGGGGGGGGCAGTTCTTC. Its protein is CASSSRGGQFF.

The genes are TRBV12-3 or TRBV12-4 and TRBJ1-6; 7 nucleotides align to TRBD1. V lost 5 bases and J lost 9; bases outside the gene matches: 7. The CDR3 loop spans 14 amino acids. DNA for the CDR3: TGTGCCAGCAGTCTTACAGGGGAAGGTTCACCCCTCCACTTT. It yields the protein CASSLTGEGSPLHF.

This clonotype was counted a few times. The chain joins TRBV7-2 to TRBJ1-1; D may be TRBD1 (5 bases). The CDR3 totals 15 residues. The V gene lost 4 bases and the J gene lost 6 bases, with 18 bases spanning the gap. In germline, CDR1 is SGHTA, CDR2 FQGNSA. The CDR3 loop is CASSSGAPRAAEAFF. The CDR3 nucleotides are TGTGCCAGCAGCTCCGGGGCCCCCCGGGCCGCTGAAGCTTTCTTT. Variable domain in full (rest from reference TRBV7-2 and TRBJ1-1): GAGVSQSPSNKVTEKGKDVELRCDPISGHTALYWYRQSLGQGLEFLIYFQGNSAPDKSGLPSDRFSAERTGGSVSTLTIQRTQQEDSAVYLCASSSGAPRAAEAFFGQGTRLTVV.

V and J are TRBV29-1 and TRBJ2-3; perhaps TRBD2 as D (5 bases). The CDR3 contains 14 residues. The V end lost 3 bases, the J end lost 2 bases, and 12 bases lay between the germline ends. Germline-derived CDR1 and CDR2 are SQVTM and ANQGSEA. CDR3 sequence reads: CSVDSAAYTDTQYF. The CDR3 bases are TGCAGCGTTGATTCAGCGGCCTACACAGATACGCAGTATTTT.